This entry lists 30 T cell receptor beta chains sequenced from one sample in a study of CD8 T cells in ankylosing spondylitis (dated by TCRdb to 2017 to 2019). What the authors observed across the whole study: Blood from ankylosing spondylitis patients appeared to be characterized by a TCR beta motif composed of about 8 highly homologous amino acid variants.

The antigens these receptors bind are not known. The library was made by 5' RACE. The sequencer listed for this sample is Illumina HiSeq 2500. TCRdb reprocessing: public reads trimmed at Q25 with fastp, clones called with MiXCR, in-frame beta chains kept. Duplicate CDR3 protein sequences are folded into a single record with the most common DNA and genes. Within this sample are about 540,000 distinct CDR3 sequences, with about 12% of them counted one time only. Of the sample, nearly 7% falls within the top ten clones. The sequenced sample was blood, either unsorted or a sorted T cell fraction (not recorded which). These TCRs come from a male donor with ankylosing spondylitis.

This clonotype showed up many times. This chain connects TRBV29-1 to TRBJ1-4; TRBD1 is a possible D gene (5 bases). Germline-derived CDR1 and CDR2 are SQVTM and ANQGSEA. With 7 bases removed from V and 6 bases from J, the gap between germline ends came to 18 bases. The CDR3 totals 14 residues. The CDR3 is CSAQDGRGDEKLFF. The CDR3 nucleotides read TGCAGCGCACAGGACGGGAGGGGAGATGAAAAACTGTTTTTT.

There are a few counts of this clonotype. The V call is TRBV5-1, the J call TRBJ2-1, with 8 bases lining up with TRBD1. Trimming cost V 2 bases and J 4 bases; bases outside gene matches: 8. The CDR3 has 16 residues. Germline V lookup: CDR1 SGHRS, CDR2 YFSETQ. This chain's CDR3 is CASSFGSGGLYNEQFF. CDR3 in DNA: TGCGCCAGCAGCTTCGGGTCAGGGGGCTTATACAATGAGCAGTTCTTC.

This clonotype was counted at least ten times. The chain has TRBV7-8 and TRBJ2-7, with D perhaps matching TRBD1 (5 bases). The ends were cut back, 1 base at V and 0 bases at J, with 10 bases in the middle. The germline V gene encodes CDR1 SGHVS and CDR2 FQNEAQ. The CDR3 covers 15 residues. In DNA form, the CDR3 reads TGTGCCAGCAGCTTAGAAAACAGGCCCTCCTACGAGCAGTACGTC. It is translated as CASSLENRPSYEQYV.

The chain recombines TRBV7-6 with TRBJ2-3; 9 bases match TRBD2. The CDR3 is made up of 16 amino acids. V gave up 5 bases and J gave up 2 bases; unmatched junction bases: 8. CDR1 is SGHVS, CDR2 FNYEAQ, per germline. CDR3 nucleotide sequence: TGTGCCAGCAGCCCATGGACTAGCGACAACACAGATACGCAGTATTTT. Residues: CASSPWTSDNTDTQYF.

In this sample, this clonotype turned up many times. The chain combines TRBV4-1 with TRBJ2-3, with D uncertain. Trimming took 0 bases from V and 7 from J, leaving 5 bases between them. From germline, CDR1 is MGHRA and CDR2 YSYEKL. This CDR3 has 12 amino acids. DNA for the CDR3: TGCGCCAGCAGCCAAGATAGGAATACGCAGTATTTT. Amino acid sequence: CASSQDRNTQYF.

The chain is built from TRBV14 and TRBJ2-3; the D is unclear. Trimming stripped 7 bases from V and 2 bases from J, with 16 bases between. This CDR3 is 15 amino acids long. CDR1 SGHDN and CDR2 FVKESK come from the germline V gene. The CDR3 sequence: CASTSGAFFTDTQYF. The DNA for the CDR3 is TGTGCCAGCACCTCTGGTGCCTTTTTCACAGATACGCAGTATTTT.

This clonotype was observed a handful of times. The genes are TRBV20-1 and TRBJ2-7; D is unclear. CDR3 length: 13 residues. Trimming removed 0 bases from V and 3 bases from J, with 9 bases in between. CDR1 DFQATT and CDR2 SNEGSKA come from the germline V gene (reference sequence). CDR3 in amino acids: CSARDSAFYEQYF. CDR3 DNA sequence: TGCAGTGCTAGAGATTCTGCTTTCTACGAGCAGTACTTC.

The CDR3 DNA sequence: TGCAGTGCTAGAGTCAATATTGGCGGGGGGTCCTACAATGAGCAGTTCTTC. It specifies CSARVNIGGGSYNEQFF. This sequence joins TRBV20-1 and TRBJ2-1, with 8 positions matching TRBD2. Germline-derived CDR1 and CDR2 are DFQATT and SNEGSKA (reference sequence). The CDR3 loop spans 17 amino acids. V shed 1 base and J 1 base; nucleotides not matched to a gene: 9.

The rearrangement links TRBV20-1 to TRBJ2-3; D remains ambiguous. The CDR3 consists of 14 residues. V lost 4 bases to trimming and J lost 2 bases, with 13 bases between them. Germline lookup yields CDR1 DFQATT and CDR2 SNEGSKA (reference sequence). The CDR3 DNA reads TGCAGTGCTATCGAGTTTCGGAACACAGATACGCAGTATTTT. It translates to CSAIEFRNTDTQYF.

The chain is built from TRBV28 and TRBJ2-7; the match to TRBD1 covers 8 bases. CDR3 size: 14 residues. Germline V gene lookup returns CDR1 MDHEN and CDR2 SYDVKM. The V gene end was trimmed by 5 bases and the J gene end by 2 bases; junction bases not matched to a gene: 5. The DNA for the CDR3 is TGTGCCAGCAGTGCGGGACAGGCCCCCTACGAGCAGTACTTC. Its translation is CASSAGQAPYEQYF.

There are many counts of this clonotype. V is TRBV12-3 or TRBV12-4 and J is TRBJ2-2; TRBD2 agrees at 13 bases. Trimming cost V 5 bases and J 7 bases; bases outside gene matches: 10. The CDR3 loop spans 17 amino acids. The CDR3 DNA reads TGTGCCAGCAGTCCCCGCGGACTAGCGGGAGTAGGCGGGGAGCTGTTTTTT. Translating gives CASSPRGLAGVGGELFF.

The chain uses TRBV3-1 and TRBJ2-1; 9 bases map to TRBD2. From germline, CDR1 is LGHDT and CDR2 YNNKEL (reference sequence). The length of the CDR3 is 16 residues. The ends lost 4 bases at V and 7 bases at J; junction bases unmatched: 11. CDR3 DNA sequence: TGTGCCAGCAGCCTCGTAGCGGGAGAAAATTTGAATGAGCAGTTCTTC. As protein: CASSLVAGENLNEQFF.

V and J are TRBV7-2 and TRBJ2-7, with D perhaps TRBD1 (5 bases). This CDR3 region has 16 residues. V was shortened by 3 bases and J by 4 bases, with 19 bases between the two germline ends. In germline, CDR1 is SGHTA, CDR2 FQGNSA. CDR3 residues: CASSLGPTVPHYEQYV. The CDR3 DNA sequence: TGTGCCAGCAGCTTGGGGCCGACTGTACCGCATTACGAGCAGTACGTC.

The chain carries TRBV21-1 and TRBJ2-7; the table assigns TRBD2, which was not confirmed against the DNA. TRBV21-1 constitutes a pseudogene. The CDR3 is 15 amino acids. CDR3 loop: CASSKEASGSYEQYF. CDR3 nucleotides: TGTGCCAGCAGCAAAGAGGCTAGCGGCTCCTACGAGCAGTACTTC.

This clonotype was counted between two and nine times. This chain uses TRBV30 with TRBJ2-1; TRBD2 matches 11 bases. After removal of 3 bases from V and 4 bases from J, the junction contained 2 bases not matched to a gene. The CDR3 spans 14 residues. Germline values: CDR1 GTSNPN, CDR2 SVGIG (reference sequence). CDR3 nucleotides: TGTGCCTGGAGAACTAGCGGGGGTTACAATGAGCAGTTCTTC. As protein: CAWRTSGGYNEQFF.

The rearrangement uses TRBV5-1 and TRBJ1-1; weak D call: TRBD1 (6 bases). This CDR3 contains 13 residues. Between the trimmed V and J ends, which lost 5 bases and 5 bases, there was a span of 13 bases. Looked up from germline, CDR1 is SGHRS and CDR2 is YFSETQ. The CDR3 is CASRRDTGTEAFF. The CDR3 region has the DNA TGCGCCAGCAGGAGGGACACCGGGACTGAAGCTTTCTTT.

The J gene is TRBJ2-1, the V gene TRBV7-9; D gene unclear. Germline V gives CDR1 SEHNR, CDR2 FQNEAQ (reference sequence). The CDR3 covers 15 residues. Trimming stripped 7 bases from V and 1 base from J, with 14 bases between. CDR3 nucleotide sequence: TGTGCCAGCATCCCCGTGGGGTCGTCCTACAATGAGCAGTTCTTC. This translates into CASIPVGSSYNEQFF.

The gene calls are TRBV5-1 and TRBJ2-2; D is perhaps TRBD1 (6 bases). Per germline, CDR1 SGHRS and CDR2 YFSETQ. Trimming removed 4 bases from V and 0 bases from J, with 13 bases in between. This CDR3 has 16 residues. This CDR3 reads CASSPGTTPNTGELFF. CDR3 DNA sequence: TGCGCCAGCAGCCCGGGGACAACCCCGAACACCGGGGAGCTGTTTTTT.

This rearrangement joins TRBV3-1 to TRBJ2-3, with a weak D call TRBD1 (5 bases). The CDR3 has 15 amino acids. Germline V gene lookup returns CDR1 LGHDT and CDR2 YNNKEL (reference sequence). V lost 0 bases, J lost 5 bases, and 12 bases lay in between. CDR3 sequence: CASSQDVGPGDTQYF. CDR3 nucleotide sequence: TGTGCCAGCAGCCAAGATGTGGGGCCCGGAGATACGCAGTATTTT.

This clonotype was seen ten or more times. The chain is built from TRBV7-2 and TRBJ2-5; D remains ambiguous. Germline V gene data show CDR1 as SGHTA and CDR2 as FQGNSA. V shed 4 bases and J shed 5 bases, with 8 bases lying between them. This CDR3 has 12 residues. The CDR3 here is CASSSFRETQYF. CDR3 in DNA: TGTGCCAGCAGCTCCTTTCGTGAGACCCAGTACTTC.

The chain couples TRBV20-1 to TRBJ2-7; 8 bases match TRBD2. J was trimmed by 3 bases and V by 6 bases; bases with no gene match: 7. This CDR3 spans 13 amino acids. Germline V gives CDR1 DFQATT, CDR2 SNEGSKA (reference sequence). This chain's CDR3 is CSAEGAGDYEQYF. The CDR3 nucleotides read TGCAGTGCGGAGGGAGCGGGAGACTACGAGCAGTACTTC.

This clonotype was counted ten times or more. The chain has TRBV12-3 or TRBV12-4 and TRBJ2-1; D possibly corresponds to TRBD1 (6 bases). Trimming took 6 bases from V and 2 from J, leaving 17 bases between them. The CDR3 consists of 16 residues. The CDR3 is CASRGFGSGAYNEQFF. The CDR3 bases are TGTGCCAGCAGGGGATTTGGGTCAGGGGCCTACAATGAGCAGTTCTTC.

J is TRBJ2-3 and V is TRBV30; D gene uncertain. V was cut by 0 bases and J by 6 bases, with 4 bases left in between. CDR1 and CDR2 (germline): GTSNPN, SVGIG (reference sequence). This CDR3 has 11 amino acids. The CDR3 DNA follows: TGTGCCTGGAGTGTTCAGGATACGCAGTATTTT. Translating it yields CAWSVQDTQYF.

This clonotype was recorded many times. The V gene is TRBV29-1, the J gene TRBJ2-4, with D unresolved. V was cut by 3 bases and J by 2 bases, with 11 bases left in between. This CDR3 is 14 amino acids long. Germline V CDR1 and CDR2: SQVTM, ANQGSEA. CDR3 in DNA: TGCAGCGTTGATCCGGGCGGTACCAAAAACATTCAGTACTTC. It codes for CSVDPGGTKNIQYF.

The chain links TRBV5-1 to TRBJ1-2, with unresolved D. This CDR3 is 15 amino acids long. Trimming shortened V by 0 bases and J by 1 base, and 10 bases separated the two germline ends. Germline CDR1 SGHRS, CDR2 YFSETQ. CDR3 region: CASSLVGGNNYGYTF. The CDR3 nucleotides are TGCGCCAGCAGCTTGGTAGGCGGAAATAACTATGGCTACACCTTC.

This clonotype occurred a few times. The gene calls are TRBV6-1 and TRBJ2-1; D is perhaps TRBD1 or TRBD2 (5 bases each). Germline V gives CDR1 MNHNS, CDR2 SASEGT. The CDR3 is 15 residues long. Between the trimmed V and J ends, which lost 7 bases and 0 bases, there was a span of 13 bases. CDR3 residues: CASIGTVPSYNEQFF. CDR3 bases: TGTGCCAGCATCGGGACCGTCCCCTCCTACAATGAGCAGTTCTTC.

This clonotype occurred a few times. The rearrangement joins TRBV7-6 to TRBJ2-5; D is possibly TRBD1 or TRBD2 (6 bases each). CDR1 and CDR2 (germline): SGHVS, FNYEAQ. With 3 bases removed from V and 4 bases from J, the gap between germline ends came to 12 bases. This CDR3 comprises 14 residues. The chain's CDR3 is CASSFPGARETQYF. In DNA, the CDR3 is TGTGCCAGCAGCTTCCCGGGGGCTAGAGAGACCCAGTACTTC.

This clonotype was counted between two and nine times. This rearrangement joins TRBV5-1 to TRBJ2-5; D not resolved. There are 15 residues in the CDR3. Germline CDR1 and CDR2: SGHRS and YFSETQ. V shed 0 bases and J shed 2 bases, with 11 bases lying between them. CDR3 DNA: TGCGCCAGCAGCTTGGGGCCAGGAGTACAAGAGACCCAGTACTTC. Translated: CASSLGPGVQETQYF.

This clonotype was seen more than once but under ten times. The chain is built from TRBV12-3 or TRBV12-4 and TRBJ2-3; D is perhaps TRBD1 (7 bases). V lost 6 bases, J lost 3 bases, and 13 bases lay in between. CDR3 size: 14 residues. CDR3 loop: CASSWQGGTDTQYF. As DNA, the CDR3 is TGTGCCAGCAGCTGGCAGGGGGGTACAGATACGCAGTATTTT.

This clonotype was observed at least ten times. The chain joins TRBV5-1 to TRBJ1-2, with D possibly being TRBD1 (5 bases). The CDR3 runs 15 residues. Trimming cost V 5 bases and J 1 base, with 15 bases left between them. Germline V lookup: CDR1 SGHRS, CDR2 YFSETQ. This CDR3 is CASSSPNQGNYGYTF. Written as DNA, the CDR3 is TGCGCCAGCAGTTCCCCTAACCAGGGTAACTATGGCTACACCTTC.